This is a list of T cell receptor beta chains from one sample in a study of cytomegalovirus exposure and HLA in healthy donors. Sequencing was performed with immunoSEQ multiplex PCR; in TCRdb, only in-frame clones are kept and a portion is missing. The sample carries some 190,000 clones, over 65% recorded once. Material: PBMCs. Source of these receptors: a young man in good health and CMV-seronegative. Both conserved end residues are part of each CDR3. D genes are given only for firm matches. Clone size appears in some rows only: once, few, many, or a class for an expanded clone.

j_gene: TRBJ2-1
abundance: few
d_gene: TRBD1
v_gene: TRBV11-1
CDR3nt: TGTGCCAGCAGCTTAGCTGGGACAGTCGCCAATGAGCAGTTCTTC
CDR3aa: CASSLAGTVANEQFF

j_gene: TRBJ2-5
abundance: -
d_gene: TRBD1
v_gene: TRBV12-5
CDR3nt: TGTGCTAGTGGGTATCATACAGGGGGACAAGAGACCCAGTACTTC
CDR3aa: CASGYHTGGQETQYF

j_gene: TRBJ1-3
abundance: -
d_gene: -
v_gene: TRBV2
CDR3nt: TGTGCCAGCAGTTACAGCTCTGGAAACACCATATATTTT
CDR3aa: CASSYSSGNTIYF

j_gene: TRBJ1-2
abundance: -
d_gene: -
v_gene: TRBV19
CDR3nt: TGTGCCAGTAGTAAGTGGGCGACAGGCGGGTCTAACTATGGCTACACCTTC
CDR3aa: CASSKWATGGSNYGYTF

j_gene: TRBJ2-7
abundance: -
d_gene: TRBD2
v_gene: TRBV7-6
CDR3nt: TGTGCCAGCAGCACCCCGGGGGGAACCTACGAGCAGTACTTC
CDR3aa: CASSTPGGTYEQYF

j_gene: TRBJ2-7
abundance: -
d_gene: -
v_gene: TRBV15
CDR3nt: TGTGCCACCAGCAAAAACTCCTACGAGCAGTACTTC
CDR3aa: CATSKNSYEQYF

j_gene: TRBJ1-1
abundance: -
d_gene: -
v_gene: TRBV30
CDR3nt: TGTGCCTGGAGTTGGGGGGGAGGTGGCACTGAAGCTTTCTTT
CDR3aa: CAWSWGGGGTEAFF

j_gene: TRBJ2-7
abundance: -
d_gene: TRBD2
v_gene: TRBV6-4
CDR3nt: TGTGCCAACCCCCTAGCGGGAGGGTTCTACGAGCAGTACTTC
CDR3aa: CANPLAGGFYEQYF

j_gene: TRBJ2-3
abundance: -
d_gene: TRBD1
v_gene: TRBV9
CDR3nt: TGTGCCAGCAGCCCCGGGACAGGGGGATATACGCAGTATTTT
CDR3aa: CASSPGTGGYTQYF

j_gene: TRBJ1-1
abundance: -
d_gene: -
v_gene: TRBV9
CDR3nt: TGTGCCAGCAGCGCGACAGGCGCCGGGCACACTGAAGCTTTCTTT
CDR3aa: CASSATGAGHTEAFF

j_gene: TRBJ2-5
abundance: -
d_gene: -
v_gene: TRBV7-2
CDR3nt: TGTGCCAGCAGCCCCTCCCAGGGGGAGACCCAGTACTTC
CDR3aa: CASSPSQGETQYF

j_gene: TRBJ2-3
abundance: -
d_gene: -
v_gene: TRBV7-7
CDR3nt: TGTGCTAGCAGCCCTCGTCCGGGCACAGATACGCAGTATTTT
CDR3aa: CASSPRPGTDTQYF

j_gene: TRBJ2-2
abundance: few
d_gene: -
v_gene: TRBV4-3
CDR3nt: TGCGCCAGCAGCCAAGTACACAGGGAAACCGGGGAGCTGTTTTTT
CDR3aa: CASSQVHRETGELFF

j_gene: TRBJ2-7
abundance: few
d_gene: TRBD1
v_gene: TRBV2
CDR3nt: TGTGCCGGCGACTCCGGGACAGGGGTCTACGAGCAGTACTTC
CDR3aa: CAGDSGTGVYEQYF

j_gene: TRBJ2-2
abundance: -
d_gene: -
v_gene: TRBV7-9
CDR3nt: TGTGCCAGCAGCTCTTGGCCAGCCGGGGAGCTGTTTTTT
CDR3aa: CASSSWPAGELFF

j_gene: TRBJ2-1
abundance: -
d_gene: TRBD1
v_gene: TRBV11-3
CDR3nt: TGTGCCAGCAGCCAGACAGGGCCCCGCAATGAGCAGTTCTTC
CDR3aa: CASSQTGPRNEQFF

j_gene: TRBJ2-3
abundance: -
d_gene: TRBD1
v_gene: TRBV5-4
CDR3nt: TGTGCCAGCAGCTTGAAAGGACAGGCCAGCACAGATACGCAGTATTTT
CDR3aa: CASSLKGQASTDTQYF

j_gene: TRBJ1-1
abundance: -
d_gene: -
v_gene: TRBV2
CDR3nt: TGTGCCAGCAGCCCCAGGGCCATGAACACTGAAGCTTTCTTT
CDR3aa: CASSPRAMNTEAFF

j_gene: TRBJ2-5
abundance: few
d_gene: TRBD2
v_gene: TRBV7-2
CDR3nt: TGTGCCAGCAGCCTTCCCCGAACCGGGGTAGCGGGGATGGCGACCCAGTACTTC
CDR3aa: CASSLPRTGVAGMATQYF

j_gene: TRBJ1-2
abundance: -
d_gene: -
v_gene: TRBV12-5
CDR3nt: TGTGCTAGTGGGGAATTAAGAGGCTATGGCTACACCTTC
CDR3aa: CASGELRGYGYTF

j_gene: TRBJ1-3
abundance: -
d_gene: -
v_gene: TRBV9
CDR3nt: TGTGCCAGCAGCGCAAACGGTCGATCTGGAAACACCATATATTTT
CDR3aa: CASSANGRSGNTIYF

j_gene: TRBJ1-5
abundance: few
d_gene: -
v_gene: TRBV30
CDR3nt: TGTGCCTGGAGTGCCCCGCCTAGGCCTTCTAGCAATCAGCCCCAGCATTTT
CDR3aa: CAWSAPPRPSSNQPQHF

j_gene: TRBJ1-1
abundance: -
d_gene: -
v_gene: TRBV4-3
CDR3nt: TGCGCCAGCAGCCTGACCGGGAGGTCCGAAGCTTTCTTT
CDR3aa: CASSLTGRSEAFF

j_gene: TRBJ2-3
abundance: -
d_gene: -
v_gene: TRBV5-1
CDR3nt: TGCGCCAGCTCGGAGAACAGGCTTACAGATACGCAGTATTTT
CDR3aa: CASSENRLTDTQYF

j_gene: TRBJ1-5
abundance: -
d_gene: -
v_gene: TRBV13
CDR3nt: TGTGCCAGCAGCTCTCGTATCAACGAGACTTATAGCAATCAGCCCCAGCATTTT
CDR3aa: CASSSRINETYSNQPQHF

j_gene: TRBJ2-5
abundance: -
d_gene: TRBD2
v_gene: TRBV7-3
CDR3nt: TGTGCCAGCAGCCGCGGGGGTTACGAAGAGACCCAGTACTTC
CDR3aa: CASSRGGYEETQYF

j_gene: TRBJ2-1
abundance: -
d_gene: TRBD1
v_gene: TRBV7-7
CDR3nt: TGTGCTAGCAGCTTGGACAGGGGGCATGAGCAGTTCTTC
CDR3aa: CASSLDRGHEQFF

j_gene: TRBJ2-1
abundance: -
d_gene: -
v_gene: TRBV4-3
CDR3nt: TGCGCCAGCAGCCAAGTCCCAGCGATCTCCTACAATGAGCAGTTCTTC
CDR3aa: CASSQVPAISYNEQFF

j_gene: TRBJ1-2
abundance: -
d_gene: -
v_gene: TRBV13
CDR3nt: TGTGCCAACAGCTTAAGGATGACAGACGGCTACACCTTC
CDR3aa: CANSLRMTDGYTF

j_gene: TRBJ2-4
abundance: -
d_gene: -
v_gene: TRBV25-1
CDR3nt: TGTGCCAGCAGGGACTCATTAGCCAAAAACATTCAGTACTTC
CDR3aa: CASRDSLAKNIQYF

j_gene: TRBJ2-7
abundance: -
d_gene: -
v_gene: TRBV30
CDR3nt: TGTGCCTGGAGTGTCCAGGGGCTCGAGCAGTACTTC
CDR3aa: CAWSVQGLEQYF

j_gene: TRBJ1-2
abundance: -
d_gene: -
v_gene: TRBV27
CDR3nt: TGTGCCAGCAGGCCCGGGGGGACCTATGGCTACACCTTC
CDR3aa: CASRPGGTYGYTF

j_gene: TRBJ2-3
abundance: -
d_gene: -
v_gene: TRBV5-1
CDR3nt: TGCGCCAGCAGCTTGGCCGGAGATCGCACAGATACGCAGTATTTT
CDR3aa: CASSLAGDRTDTQYF

j_gene: TRBJ1-1
abundance: -
d_gene: -
v_gene: TRBV30
CDR3nt: TGTGCCTGGAGTCCACATCCGAACACTGAAGCTTTCTTT
CDR3aa: CAWSPHPNTEAFF

j_gene: TRBJ2-6
abundance: -
d_gene: TRBD1
v_gene: TRBV2
CDR3nt: TGTGCCAGCCGCTGGGACAGTGAAAACTCTGGGGCCAACGTCCTGACTTTC
CDR3aa: CASRWDSENSGANVLTF

j_gene: TRBJ2-5
abundance: few
d_gene: TRBD1
v_gene: TRBV7-9
CDR3nt: TGTGCCAGCAGCTTTACCCAGGGGGCGGGAGAGACCCAGTACTTC
CDR3aa: CASSFTQGAGETQYF

j_gene: TRBJ2-7
abundance: -
d_gene: TRBD2
v_gene: TRBV30
CDR3nt: TGTGCCTGGAGCAGCAGACCGGGACTAGCGGTCCTAAACGCCTACGAGCAGTACTTC
CDR3aa: CAWSSRPGLAVLNAYEQYF

j_gene: TRBJ2-3
abundance: -
d_gene: -
v_gene: TRBV19
CDR3nt: TGTGCCAGTAGTATGGAACTAGCCGGGGATACGCAGTATTTT
CDR3aa: CASSMELAGDTQYF

j_gene: TRBJ1-1
abundance: -
d_gene: TRBD1
v_gene: TRBV5-4
CDR3nt: TGTGCCAGCAGCTTTAGGGGGCAAGTTGAAGCTTTCTTT
CDR3aa: CASSFRGQVEAFF

j_gene: TRBJ2-2
abundance: once
d_gene: -
v_gene: TRBV2
CDR3nt: TGTGCCAGCAGTGATTTGGCAGGGAACACCGGGGAGCTGTTTTTT
CDR3aa: CASSDLAGNTGELFF

j_gene: TRBJ2-7
abundance: -
d_gene: TRBD2
v_gene: TRBV11-3
CDR3nt: TGTGCCAGCAGCTCTCCCTCCGGGAGGGCCTTCCACGAGCAGTACTTC
CDR3aa: CASSSPSGRAFHEQYF

j_gene: TRBJ2-7
abundance: -
d_gene: TRBD2
v_gene: TRBV18
CDR3nt: TGTGCCAGCTCACTGACGACTAGCACCTACGAGCAGTACTTC
CDR3aa: CASSLTTSTYEQYF